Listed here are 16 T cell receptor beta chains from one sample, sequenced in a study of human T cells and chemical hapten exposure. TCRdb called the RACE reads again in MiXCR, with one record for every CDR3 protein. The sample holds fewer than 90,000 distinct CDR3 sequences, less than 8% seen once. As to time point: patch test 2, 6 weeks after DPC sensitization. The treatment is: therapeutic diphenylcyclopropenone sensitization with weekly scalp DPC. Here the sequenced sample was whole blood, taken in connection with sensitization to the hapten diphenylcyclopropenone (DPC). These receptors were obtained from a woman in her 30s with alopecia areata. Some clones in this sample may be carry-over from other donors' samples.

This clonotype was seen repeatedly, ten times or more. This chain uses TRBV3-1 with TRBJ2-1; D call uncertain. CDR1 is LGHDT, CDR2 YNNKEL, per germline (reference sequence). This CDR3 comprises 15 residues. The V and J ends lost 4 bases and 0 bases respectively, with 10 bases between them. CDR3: CASSPRLASYNEQFF. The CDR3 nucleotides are TGTGCCAGCAGCCCGAGACTCGCCTCCTACAATGAGCAGTTCTTC.

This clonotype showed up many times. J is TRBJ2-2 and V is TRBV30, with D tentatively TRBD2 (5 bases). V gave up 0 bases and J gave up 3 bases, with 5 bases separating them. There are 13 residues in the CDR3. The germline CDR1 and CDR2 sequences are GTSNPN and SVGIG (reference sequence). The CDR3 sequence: CAWSVLDTGELFF. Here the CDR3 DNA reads TGTGCCTGGAGTGTACTAGACACCGGGGAGCTGTTTTTT.

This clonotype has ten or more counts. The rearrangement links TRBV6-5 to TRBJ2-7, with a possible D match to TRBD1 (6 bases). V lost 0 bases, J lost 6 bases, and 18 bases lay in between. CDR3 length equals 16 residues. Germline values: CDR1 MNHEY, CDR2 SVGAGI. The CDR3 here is CASSYSDRPVFGEQYF. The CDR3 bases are TGTGCCAGCAGTTACTCTGACAGGCCGGTGTTTGGCGAGCAGTACTTC.

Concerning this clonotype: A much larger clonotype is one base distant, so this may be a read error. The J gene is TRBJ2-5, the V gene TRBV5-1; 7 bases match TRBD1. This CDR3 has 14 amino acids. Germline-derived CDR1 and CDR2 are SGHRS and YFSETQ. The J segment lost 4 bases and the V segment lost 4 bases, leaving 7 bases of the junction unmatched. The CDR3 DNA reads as TGCGCCAGCAGCCCTGGGACAGTGGGAGAGACCCAGTACTTC. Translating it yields CASSPGTVGETQYF.

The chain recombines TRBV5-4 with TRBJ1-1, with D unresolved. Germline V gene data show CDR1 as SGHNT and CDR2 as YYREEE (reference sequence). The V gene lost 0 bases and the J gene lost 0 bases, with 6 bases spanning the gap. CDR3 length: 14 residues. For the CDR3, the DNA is TGTGCCAGCAGCTTGGAGCAGATGAACACTGAAGCTTTCTTT. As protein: CASSLEQMNTEAFF. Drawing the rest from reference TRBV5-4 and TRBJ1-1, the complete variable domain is ETGVTQSPTHLIKTRGQQVTLRCSSQSGHNTVSWYQQALGQGPQFIFQYYREEENGRGNFPPRFSGLQFPNYSSELNVNALELDDSALYLCASSLEQMNTEAFFGQGTRLTVV.

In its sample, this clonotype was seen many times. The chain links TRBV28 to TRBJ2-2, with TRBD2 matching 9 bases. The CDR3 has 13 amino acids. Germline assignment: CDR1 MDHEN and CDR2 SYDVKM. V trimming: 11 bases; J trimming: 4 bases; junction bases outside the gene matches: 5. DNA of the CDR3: TGTGCCGGTGGCGGGGGGGCCACCGGGGAGCTGTTTTTT. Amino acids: CAGGGGATGELFF. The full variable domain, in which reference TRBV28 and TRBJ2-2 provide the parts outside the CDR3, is DVKVTQSSRYLVKRTGEKVFLECVQDMDHENMFWYRQDPGLGLRLIYFSYDVKMKEKGDIPEGYSVSREKKERFSLILESASTNQTSMYLCAGGGGATGELFFGEGSRLTVL.

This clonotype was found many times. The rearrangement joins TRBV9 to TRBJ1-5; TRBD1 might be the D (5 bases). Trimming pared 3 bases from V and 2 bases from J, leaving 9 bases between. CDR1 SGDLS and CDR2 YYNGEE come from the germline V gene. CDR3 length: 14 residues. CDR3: CASSAGTGNQPQHF. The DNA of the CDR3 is TGTGCCAGCAGCGCCGGGACGGGCAATCAGCCCCAGCATTTT.

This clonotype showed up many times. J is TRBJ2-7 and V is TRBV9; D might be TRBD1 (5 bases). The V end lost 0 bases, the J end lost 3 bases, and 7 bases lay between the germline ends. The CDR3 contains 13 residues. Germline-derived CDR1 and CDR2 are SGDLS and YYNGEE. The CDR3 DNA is TGTGCCAGCAGCGTAGGACAGAACTACGAGCAGTACTTC. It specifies CASSVGQNYEQYF.

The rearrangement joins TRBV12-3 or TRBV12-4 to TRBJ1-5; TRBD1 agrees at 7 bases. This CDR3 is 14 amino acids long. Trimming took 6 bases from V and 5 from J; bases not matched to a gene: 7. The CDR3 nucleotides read TGTGCCAGCAGACACAGCCAGGGGGATCAGCCCCAGCATTTT. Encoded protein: CASRHSQGDQPQHF.

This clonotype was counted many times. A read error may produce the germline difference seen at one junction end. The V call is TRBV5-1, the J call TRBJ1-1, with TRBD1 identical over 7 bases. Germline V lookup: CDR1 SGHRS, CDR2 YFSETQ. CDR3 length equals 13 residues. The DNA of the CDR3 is TGTGCCAGCAGTCGACAGGGCGACACTGAAGCTTTCTTT. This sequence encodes CASSRQGDTEAFF.

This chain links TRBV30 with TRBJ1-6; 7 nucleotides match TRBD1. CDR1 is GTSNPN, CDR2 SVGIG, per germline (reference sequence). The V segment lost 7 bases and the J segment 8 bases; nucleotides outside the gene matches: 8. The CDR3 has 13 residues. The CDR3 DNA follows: TGTGCCTTATACCGGGACAGTTATTCACCCCTCCACTTT. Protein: CALYRDSYSPLHF.

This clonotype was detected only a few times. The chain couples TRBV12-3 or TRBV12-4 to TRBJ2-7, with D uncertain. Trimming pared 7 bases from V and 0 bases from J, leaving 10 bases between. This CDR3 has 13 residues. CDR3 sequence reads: CASKGTASYEQYF. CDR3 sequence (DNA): TGTGCCAGCAAGGGCACCGCCTCCTACGAGCAGTACTTC.

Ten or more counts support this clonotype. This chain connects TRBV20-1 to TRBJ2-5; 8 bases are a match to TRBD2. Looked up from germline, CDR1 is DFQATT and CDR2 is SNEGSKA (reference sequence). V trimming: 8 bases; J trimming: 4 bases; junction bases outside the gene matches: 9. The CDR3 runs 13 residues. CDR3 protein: CSIPGGRGETQYF. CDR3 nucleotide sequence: TGCAGTATCCCGGGGGGGAGGGGAGAGACCCAGTACTTC.

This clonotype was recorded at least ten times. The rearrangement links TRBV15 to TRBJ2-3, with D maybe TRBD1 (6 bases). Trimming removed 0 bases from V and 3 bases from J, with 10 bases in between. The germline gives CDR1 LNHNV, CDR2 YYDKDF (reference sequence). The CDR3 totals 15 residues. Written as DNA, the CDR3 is TGTGCCACCAGCAGAGATGGGGGCGTTACAGATACGCAGTATTTT. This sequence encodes CATSRDGGVTDTQYF.

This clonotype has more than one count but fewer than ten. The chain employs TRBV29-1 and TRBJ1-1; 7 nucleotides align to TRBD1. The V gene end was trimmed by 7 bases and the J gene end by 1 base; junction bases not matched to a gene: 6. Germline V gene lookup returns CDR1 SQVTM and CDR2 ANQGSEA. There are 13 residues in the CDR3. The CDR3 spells CSAKGQPNTEAFF. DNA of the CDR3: TGCAGCGCCAAGGGACAGCCGAACACTGAAGCTTTCTTT. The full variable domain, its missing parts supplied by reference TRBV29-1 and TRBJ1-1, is SAVISQKPSRDICQRGTSLTIQCQVDSQVTMMFWYRQQPGQSLTLIATANQGSEATYESGFVIDKFPISRPNLTFSTLTVSNMSPEDSSIYLCSAKGQPNTEAFFGQGTRLTVV.

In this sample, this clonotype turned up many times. Here the CDR3 reads CASRKDSEIVQFF. CDR3 sequence (DNA): TGTGCCAGCAGAAAGGACAGTGAAATTGTGCAGTTCTTC. The chain has TRBV12-3 or TRBV12-4 and TRBJ2-1, with a weak D call TRBD1 (6 bases). The germline V and J ends were trimmed by 6 bases and 12 bases, with 18 bases remaining between them. The CDR3 runs to 13 residues.